Below, 13 T cell receptor beta chains from the same sample are listed, as sequenced in a study of human thymus T cells. Repertoires were generated with immunoSEQ multiplex PCR, while TCRdb's copy carries only in-frame clones and drops some. The data contain about 43,000 clones, more than 85% of them singletons. The sequenced material came from blood. Source of these receptors: a girl under two years old with a congenital heart defect but otherwise immunologically healthy.

This clone was seen a single time. The V call is TRBV7-9, the J call TRBJ2-5; D not resolved. The length of the CDR3 is 14 residues. Germline V gene sequence: CDR1 SEHNR, CDR2 FQNEAQ (reference sequence). V lost 2 bases, J lost 1 base, and 8 bases lay in between. Here the CDR3 DNA reads TGTGCCAGCAGCTTAATGAGTCCCCAAGAGACCCAGTACTTC. Encoded protein: CASSLMSPQETQYF.

The chain carries TRBV6-1 and TRBJ2-5; 10 nucleotides agree with TRBD2. CDR1 MNHNS and CDR2 SASEGT come from the germline V gene. This CDR3 spans 15 amino acids. J lost 5 bases, V lost 4 bases, and 7 bases had no gene match. The CDR3 region is CASSGHWTSGETQYF. The CDR3 DNA follows: TGTGCCAGCAGTGGACATTGGACTAGCGGTGAGACCCAGTACTTC.

The genes are TRBV14 and TRBJ2-6; D is possibly TRBD1 (6 bases). This CDR3 has 15 residues. The V gene lost 2 bases and the J gene lost 2 bases, with 7 bases spanning the gap. Germline CDR1 and CDR2: SGHDN and FVKESK. CDR3 in DNA: TGTGCCAGCAGCCAAAACAGGGCTGGGGCCAACGTCCTGACTTTC. It specifies CASSQNRAGANVLTF.

The chain carries TRBV20-1 and TRBJ1-2, with 9 bases that match TRBD1. The CDR3 has 11 residues. Germline lookup yields CDR1 DFQATT and CDR2 SNEGSKA (reference sequence). V shed 5 bases and J 8 bases; nucleotides not matched to a gene: 3. CDR3 nucleotide sequence: TGCAGTGCTTACAGGGGGCGCGGCTACACCTTC. Amino acid sequence: CSAYRGRGYTF.

The chain combines TRBV7-3 with TRBJ2-7, with unresolved D. V dropped 2 bases and J dropped 0 bases, with 11 bases sitting between them. Germline CDR1 reads SGHTA; CDR2 reads FQGTGA. This CDR3 has 15 amino acids. DNA for the CDR3: TGTGCCAGCAGCTTATTGGGCGGAGTCTCCTACGAGCAGTACTTC. Its protein is CASSLLGGVSYEQYF.

CDR3 region: CAWRGIRLTSGGETQYF. The DNA for the CDR3 is TGTGCCTGGAGGGGTATTCGATTGACTAGCGGAGGGGAGACCCAGTACTTC. The gene calls are TRBV30 and TRBJ2-5; 9 bases align to TRBD2. CDR3 length: 17 residues. The V gene end was trimmed by 3 bases and the J gene end by 5 bases; junction bases not matched to a gene: 16. CDR1 is GTSNPN, CDR2 SVGIG, per germline (reference sequence).

The chain combines TRBV9 with TRBJ2-5; D possibly matches TRBD1 or TRBD2 (6 bases each). This CDR3 comprises 14 residues. Germline V gives CDR1 SGDLS, CDR2 YYNGEE. V lost 4 bases and J 5 bases, leaving 15 bases between the germline ends. The CDR3 spells CASSPGGGRETQYF. The CDR3 DNA sequence: TGTGCCAGCAGCCCAGGTGGGGGGCGGGAGACCCAGTACTTC.

V usage is TRBV19 and J usage is TRBJ1-1; 7 nucleotides match TRBD1. V gave up 6 bases and J gave up 6 bases; unmatched junction bases: 7. The CDR3 contains 13 residues. Germline V gene lookup returns CDR1 LNHDA and CDR2 SQIVND (reference sequence). The CDR3 DNA is TGTGCCAGTAGGAGACAGGGCGGCTCTGAAGCTTTCTTT. It encodes CASRRQGGSEAFF.

CDR3: CASSAPNYREQFF. The CDR3 bases are TGTGCCAGCAGCGCACCGAACTATCGGGAGCAGTTCTTC. The V and J genes are TRBV9 and TRBJ2-1, with unresolved D. Looked up from germline, CDR1 is SGDLS and CDR2 is YYNGEE. With 3 bases removed from V and 10 bases from J, the gap between germline ends came to 14 bases. The CDR3 runs 13 residues.

The V gene is TRBV20-1, the J gene TRBJ2-1; D is tentatively TRBD1 or TRBD2 (5 bases each). CDR3 size: 11 residues. CDR1 and CDR2 (germline): DFQATT, SNEGSKA (reference sequence). V gave up 3 bases and J gave up 6 bases, with 6 bases separating them. As DNA, the CDR3 is TGCAGTGCTAGGAGGGGCAATGAGCAGTTCTTC. It specifies CSARRGNEQFF.

The chain couples TRBV27 to TRBJ2-1, with a tentative D call TRBD1 (6 bases). The V gene lost 5 bases and the J gene lost 1 base, with 9 bases spanning the gap. The CDR3 covers 14 residues. Germline assignment: CDR1 MNHEY and CDR2 SMNVEV (reference sequence). In DNA, the CDR3 is TGTGCCAGCAGTCCTGGGACATCCTACAATGAGCAGTTCTTC. It encodes CASSPGTSYNEQFF.

J is TRBJ1-2 and V is TRBV5-1, with D possibly matching TRBD1 (5 bases). The germline gives CDR1 SGHRS, CDR2 YFSETQ. V dropped 7 bases and J dropped 0 bases, with 13 bases sitting between them. This CDR3 contains 14 residues. The chain's CDR3 is CASQAGPTNYGYTF. The CDR3 DNA reads TGCGCCAGCCAGGCGGGGCCTACTAACTATGGCTACACCTTC.

The V call is TRBV21-1, the J call TRBJ2-5; the table's D call, TRBD1, was not checked against the DNA. TRBV21-1 is an annotated pseudogene. The CDR3 is 15 residues long. CDR3: CASSNRDRSQETQYF. CDR3 nucleotide sequence: TGTGCCAGCAGCAACCGGGACAGGAGTCAAGAGACCCAGTACTTC.